Each of the 32 T cell receptor beta chains below was sequenced from the same sample in a study of T cell responses to AZD1222 COVID-19 vaccine. Clones were read by immunoSEQ multiplex PCR, and TCRdb kept only the in-frame ones, dropping some. The data contain 100,000 to 150,000 clones, around 89% of them singletons. The starting material was peripheral blood, obtained on day 0 of AZD1222 vaccination. The receptor set was obtained from an adult in good health.

The sample holds a few counts of this clone. This CDR3 reads CASSLDIVNEQFF. CDR3 nucleotides: TGCGCCAGCAGCCTTGATATCGTCAATGAGCAGTTCTTC. The V gene is TRBV5-1, the J gene TRBJ2-1; D is uncertain. The germline V gene has CDR1 SGHRS and CDR2 YFSETQ. V lost 4 bases, J lost 6 bases, and 11 bases lay in between. The CDR3 has 13 amino acids. Together with reference TRBV5-1 and TRBJ2-1, the CDR3 gives the full variable domain: KAGVTQTPRYLIKTRGQQVTLSCSPISGHRSVSWYQQTPGQGLQFLFEYFSETQRNKGNFPGRFSGRQFSNSRSEMNVSTLELGDSALYLCASSLDIVNEQFFGPGTRLTVL.

V usage is TRBV10-2 and J usage is TRBJ2-3; D perhaps matches TRBD2 (6 bases). Trimming removed 6 bases from V and 1 base from J, with 11 bases in between. The CDR3 runs to 14 residues. The germline V gene encodes CDR1 WSHSY and CDR2 SAAADI. In DNA, the CDR3 is TGCGCCAGCAGAGGGACGGGGGGCACAGATACGCAGTATTTT. As protein: CASRGTGGTDTQYF.

This chain connects TRBV19 to TRBJ2-1; D may be TRBD1 (6 bases). From germline, CDR1 is LNHDA and CDR2 SQIVND (reference sequence). V was shortened by 6 bases and J by 3 bases, with 9 bases between the two germline ends. The CDR3 is made up of 13 amino acids. The DNA for the CDR3 is TGTGCCAGTAGGGCGGACAGCTACAATGAGCAGTTCTTC. This sequence encodes CASRADSYNEQFF.

The rearrangement joins TRBV6-1 to TRBJ2-5; 8 bases fit TRBD2. J lost 1 base, V lost 3 bases, and 1 base had no gene match. CDR3 size: 14 residues. CDR1 and CDR2 (germline): MNHNS, SASEGT. The CDR3 bases are TGTGCCAGCAGTGACGGGGGGGCCCAAGAGACCCAGTACTTC. It yields the protein CASSDGGAQETQYF.

This clone was observed once. The chain joins TRBV11-3 to TRBJ2-7; D is uncertain. The germline V gene encodes CDR1 SGHNT and CDR2 YENEEA. The ends were cut back, 5 bases at V and 6 bases at J, with 11 bases in the middle. The CDR3 runs to 12 residues. Here the CDR3 DNA reads TGTGCCAGCAGCACCGGCGAGGCCGAGCAGTACTTC. Translated, it gives CASSTGEAEQYF.

The chain couples TRBV11-2 to TRBJ2-2; no clear D gene. The CDR3 is made up of 12 amino acids. V shed 3 bases and J shed 1 base, with 0 bases lying between them. Germline-derived CDR1 and CDR2 are SGHAT and FQNNGV. The CDR3 here is CASSLNTGELFF. CDR3 coding DNA: TGTGCCAGCAGCTTGAACACCGGGGAGCTGTTTTTT.

This rearrangement joins TRBV19 to TRBJ1-1; no definite D call. Germline CDR1 is LNHDA and CDR2 is SQIVND (reference sequence). The CDR3 extends over 14 amino acids. Trimming stripped 1 base from V and 0 bases from J, with 6 bases between. The CDR3 reads CASSIGNMNTEAFF. The CDR3 DNA reads as TGTGCCAGTAGTATAGGGAATATGAACACTGAAGCTTTCTTT.

The gene calls are TRBV2 and TRBJ1-5, with 8 bases matching TRBD1. With V trimmed by 7 bases and J by 4 bases, 9 bases remained unmatched. CDR3 length: 15 amino acids. The V gene's germline CDR1 is SNHLY and CDR2 FYNNEI. CDR3 nucleotide sequence: TGTGCCAGCACGCTGACAGGGGTGCAGAATCAGCCCCAGCATTTT. Translating gives CASTLTGVQNQPQHF. Complete variable domain (other parts from reference TRBV2 and TRBJ1-5): EPEVTQTPSHQVTQMGQEVILRCVPISNHLYFYWYRQILGQKVEFLVSFYNNEISEKSEIFDDQFSVERPDGSNFTLKIRSTKLEDSAMYFCASTLTGVQNQPQHFGDGTRLSIL.

The rearrangement joins TRBV11-3 to TRBJ2-7; TRBD1 or TRBD2 may be the D gene (5 bases each). Germline CDR1 is SGHNT and CDR2 is YENEEA. The V end lost 4 bases, the J end lost 7 bases, and 14 bases lay between the germline ends. This CDR3 spans 13 amino acids. The DNA for the CDR3 is TGTGCCAGCAGCTCCGGGACCGATAATGAGCAGTACTTC. This encodes CASSSGTDNEQYF.

This clone was found once. J is TRBJ2-3 and V is TRBV7-2, with 14 nucleotides matching TRBD2. The CDR3 consists of 16 residues. Per the germline V gene, CDR1 is SGHTA and CDR2 is FQGNSA. V was clipped by 5 bases and J by 5 bases; unmatched bases: 6. DNA of the CDR3: TGTGCCAGCAGCCCTAGACTAGCGGGAGGGAAAGATACGCAGTATTTT. Residues: CASSPRLAGGKDTQYF. Complete variable domain (other parts from reference TRBV7-2 and TRBJ2-3): GAGVSQSPSNKVTEKGKDVELRCDPISGHTALYWYRQSLGQGLEFLIYFQGNSAPDKSGLPSDRFSAERTGGSVSTLTIQRTQQEDSAVYLCASSPRLAGGKDTQYFGPGTRLTVL.

The CDR3, as DNA: TGCAGCGTGTTGGACAGGGCGATGAACACTGAAGCTTTCTTT. Translation gives CSVLDRAMNTEAFF. This chain uses TRBV29-1 with TRBJ1-1; 8 positions agree with TRBD1. The CDR3 runs to 14 residues. Germline CDR1 SQVTM, CDR2 ANQGSEA. The ends lost 6 bases at V and 0 bases at J; junction bases unmatched: 6. Combining the CDR3 with reference TRBV29-1 and TRBJ1-1 gives the whole variable domain SAVISQKPSRDICQRGTSLTIQCQVDSQVTMMFWYRQQPGQSLTLIATANQGSEATYESGFVIDKFPISRPNLTFSTLTVSNMSPEDSSIYLCSVLDRAMNTEAFFGQGTRLTVV.

The chain couples TRBV3-1 (or the pseudogene TRBV3-2) to TRBJ2-2, with 11 bases aligning to TRBD2. This CDR3 is built from 16 residues. Trimming at V came to 4 bases and at J to 1 base, leaving 2 bases not matched to a gene. Germline CDR1 and CDR2: LGHDT and YNNKEL (reference sequence). The CDR3 DNA reads as TGTGCCAGCAGCCGAACTAGCGGGGGGAACACCGGGGAGCTGTTTTTT. The encoded protein is CASSRTSGGNTGELFF.

This clone was seen only a few times. This chain links TRBV20-1 with TRBJ2-1, with 9 bases matching TRBD2. CDR1 is DFQATT and CDR2 is SNEGSKA in the germline V gene (reference sequence). Losses at the gene ends were 3 bases for V and 8 bases for J; bases not matched to a gene: 14. The CDR3 contains 16 residues. CDR3 nucleotide sequence: TGCAGTGCTAGTTTTGGGGCGGGAGGGCTTTACCATGAGCAGTTCTTC. Protein sequence: CSASFGAGGLYHEQFF.

The chain joins TRBV21-1 to TRBJ1-3; the D call of TRBD1 is as the table states it, not checked on the DNA. TRBV21-1 is listed as a pseudogene. The CDR3 length is 16 residues. The CDR3 DNA follows: TGTGCCAGCAGCAAAACCTCTGACAGGGCTGGAAACACCATATATTTT. Protein: CASSKTSDRAGNTIYF.

This clone was detected once. This chain joins TRBV19 and TRBJ2-7, with TRBD1 identical over 9 bases. CDR1 and CDR2 from the germline V gene are LNHDA and SQIVND (reference sequence). The CDR3 sequence is 16 residues long. The V gene end was trimmed by 6 bases and the J gene end by 0 bases; junction bases not matched to a gene: 9. The CDR3 spells CASRTSGTGSSYEQYF. DNA of the CDR3: TGTGCCAGTAGGACATCCGGGACAGGGTCCTCCTACGAGCAGTACTTC.

The chain employs TRBV7-2 and TRBJ1-4; TRBD1 aligns across 7 bases. V shed 3 bases, J shed 8 bases, and the junction held 3 bases outside the gene matches. Germline V gives CDR1 SGHTA, CDR2 FQGNSA. The CDR3 is 13 amino acids. The CDR3 region has the DNA TGTGCCAGCAGCTTGACAGGGAAGGAAAAACTGTTTTTT. It codes for CASSLTGKEKLFF. The full variable domain, its missing parts supplied by reference TRBV7-2 and TRBJ1-4, is GAGVSQSPSNKVTEKGKDVELRCDPISGHTALYWYRQSLGQGLEFLIYFQGNSAPDKSGLPSDRFSAERTGGSVSTLTIQRTQQEDSAVYLCASSLTGKEKLFFGSGTQLSVL.

V is TRBV28 and J is TRBJ2-1; D remains unclear. From germline, CDR1 is MDHEN and CDR2 SYDVKM. The CDR3 is made up of 11 amino acids. V lost 7 bases, J lost 10 bases, and 11 bases lay in between. As DNA, the CDR3 is TGTGCCAGCAACCGCGAGATCGAGCAGTTCTTC. It encodes CASNREIEQFF. The variable domain in full, with the rest retrieved from reference TRBV28 and TRBJ2-1, is DVKVTQSSRYLVKRTGEKVFLECVQDMDHENMFWYRQDPGLGLRLIYFSYDVKMKEKGDIPEGYSVSREKKERFSLILESASTNQTSMYLCASNREIEQFFGPGTRLTVL.

The chain is built from TRBV30 and TRBJ2-1, with D possibly being TRBD1 or TRBD2 (6 bases each). The germline CDR1 and CDR2 sequences are GTSNPN and SVGIG (reference sequence). The ends were cut back, 1 base at V and 9 bases at J, with 10 bases in the middle. This CDR3 region has 12 residues. CDR3 nucleotide sequence: TGTGCCTGGAGTGACGGGGGCCGTGAGCAGTTCTTC. This sequence encodes CAWSDGGREQFF.

Concerning this clone: The missing conserved phenylalanine or tryptophan at the end of this CDR3 makes a read error likely. The DNA is left out, because the CDR3 cannot be placed on it with certainty; the CDR3 is given as TCRdb lists it. The rearrangement links TRBV10-1 to TRBJ2-3; the table calls TRBD2, which could not be checked here. The CDR3 has 8 residues if both end residues are counted. Germline V gives CDR1 WNHNN, CDR2 SYGVQD (reference sequence). The CDR3 here is CASSVRGC.

The CDR3: CASRGTFFYEQYF. The CDR3 DNA is TGTGCCAGCAGGGGGACTTTTTTCTACGAGCAGTACTTC. The V gene is TRBV28, the J gene TRBJ2-7; D might be TRBD2 (6 bases). The germline gives CDR1 MDHEN, CDR2 SYDVKM. The V gene lost 6 bases and the J gene lost 3 bases, with 12 bases spanning the gap. The CDR3 has 13 residues.

V gene TRBV5-1 combines with J gene TRBJ2-3, with D unclear. Trimming took 0 bases from V and 3 from J, leaving 8 bases between them. Germline V gene data show CDR1 as SGHRS and CDR2 as YFSETQ. The CDR3 has 14 amino acids. The CDR3 sequence: CASSLDGLTDTQYF. As DNA, the CDR3 is TGCGCCAGCAGCTTGGACGGGTTGACAGATACGCAGTATTTT.

This clone was seen once. V usage is TRBV2 and J usage is TRBJ1-2; tentatively, D is TRBD1 (5 bases). This CDR3 spans 17 amino acids. CDR1 and CDR2 from the germline V gene are SNHLY and FYNNEI. V lost 3 bases, J lost 3 bases, and 20 bases lay in between. The CDR3 bases are TGTGCCAGCAGTGACATCCCTAACAGGAACCCCCACTATGGCTACACCTTC. It codes for CASSDIPNRNPHYGYTF.

The chain links TRBV20-1 to TRBJ2-7; 9 positions agree with TRBD1. CDR1 is DFQATT, CDR2 SNEGSKA, per germline (reference sequence). The CDR3 is 11 amino acids. CDR3 nucleotide sequence: TGCAGGCCCCTGGGACAGGGAGAGCAGTACTTC. Its translation is CRPLGQGEQYF.

The chain couples TRBV27 to TRBJ1-1, with D uncertain. Deletions cut 5 bases from V and 1 base from J, with 8 bases between. Germline V gene data show CDR1 as MNHEY and CDR2 as SMNVEV (reference sequence). The CDR3 totals 13 residues. The CDR3 DNA reads as TGTGCCAGCAGTACGGCAGCGAACACTGAAGCTTTCTTT. Translating it yields CASSTAANTEAFF.

The chain employs TRBV4-1 and TRBJ1-5; D gene unclear. The CDR3 loop spans 16 amino acids. V dropped 3 bases and J dropped 5 bases, with 17 bases sitting between them. Germline V gene data show CDR1 as MGHRA and CDR2 as YSYEKL. The CDR3 coding sequence is TGCGCCAGCAGCCACGCCGGTCTAACTTGGGATCAGCCCCAGCATTTT. Amino acids: CASSHAGLTWDQPQHF.

The V gene is TRBV6-5, the J gene TRBJ2-3, with D possibly being TRBD2 (6 bases). Deletions cut 5 bases from V and 1 base from J, with 13 bases between. This CDR3 region has 15 residues. Germline CDR1 MNHEY, CDR2 SVGAGI. The DNA for the CDR3 is TGTGCCAGCAGTCCCTGGCGGGACGGCACAGATACGCAGTATTTT. As protein: CASSPWRDGTDTQYF.

The rearrangement uses TRBV5-5 and TRBJ1-3; possible D gene TRBD1, 6 bases. Germline loops: CDR1 SGHKS, CDR2 YYEKEE (reference sequence). V was pared by 2 bases and J by 6 bases, with 12 bases between. This CDR3 is built from 14 residues. The CDR3, as DNA: TGTGCCAGCAGCTTTTCGAGGACAGAAAACACCATATATTTT. Translated, it gives CASSFSRTENTIYF.

This clone was detected once. This chain joins TRBV4-3 and TRBJ1-6; D ambiguous. Between the trimmed V and J ends, which lost 0 bases and 0 bases, there was a span of 9 bases. This CDR3 has 17 residues. Germline CDR1 reads LGHNA; CDR2 reads YSLEER. As DNA, the CDR3 is TGCGCCAGCAGCCAAGAAATTGCGAGCTCCTATAATTCACCCCTCCACTTT. Amino acid sequence: CASSQEIASSYNSPLHF.

This clone was counted between two and nine times. The chain couples TRBV19 to TRBJ2-7; tentative D call: TRBD1 (6 bases). The CDR3 extends over 14 amino acids. V gave up 5 bases and J gave up 3 bases, with 14 bases separating them. The germline V gene has CDR1 LNHDA and CDR2 SQIVND (reference sequence). The chain's CDR3 is CASSPSGQSYEQYF. The CDR3 DNA reads as TGTGCCAGTAGTCCGTCCGGACAGAGCTACGAGCAGTACTTC.

The rearrangement uses TRBV28 and TRBJ1-1, with TRBD1 as a possible D gene (6 bases). The CDR3 sequence is 15 residues long. Germline CDR1 and CDR2: MDHEN and SYDVKM. Trimming cost V 1 base and J 3 bases, with 12 bases left between them. The CDR3 DNA reads as TGTGCCAGCAGTTTATCACCGGGACAATACACTGAAGCTTTCTTT. Amino acid sequence: CASSLSPGQYTEAFF.

The V gene is TRBV6-5, the J gene TRBJ2-3; D uncertain. Germline V lookup: CDR1 MNHEY, CDR2 SVGAGI. V was pared by 6 bases and J by 0 bases, with 4 bases between. The CDR3 sequence is 12 residues long. CDR3 in DNA: TGTGCCAGCAGGGCTAGCACAGATACGCAGTATTTT. Its translation: CASRASTDTQYF.

The CDR3 DNA reads TGTGCCAGTAACGGAAACACCATATATTTT. It codes for CASNGNTIYF. This rearrangement joins TRBV19 to TRBJ1-3; D is uncertain. Trimming took 7 bases from V and 4 from J, leaving 2 bases between them. This CDR3 has 10 residues. Germline lookup yields CDR1 LNHDA and CDR2 SQIVND (reference sequence).